These 23 T cell receptor beta chains originate from one sample sequenced in a study of blood T cells in healthy people across ages. A sample-barcoded 5' primer and a J-beta primer mix were used in a second PCR of roughly 6 to 11 cycles. TCRdb re-derived calls from the 5' RACE reads in MiXCR, one entry per CDR3 protein. Seen here are approximately 1,000,000 distinct CDR3 sequences, 35% to 45% observed once, and the top ten hold roughly 14%. The specimen sequenced was blood. These receptors were taken from a man aged 18 to 30 in good health.

For this clonotype: The junction and the germline gene differ at one end; a read error may be behind it. The rearrangement joins TRBV20-1 to TRBJ1-2, with D uncertain. CDR1 and CDR2 from the germline V gene are DFQATT and SNEGSKA (reference sequence). This CDR3 spans 11 amino acids. The CDR3 DNA sequence: TGCAATGCTAGAGACGTCCTCGGCTACACCTTC. Encoded protein: CNARDVLGYTF.

The gene calls are TRBV7-2 and TRBJ1-1; D is unclear. Trimming left V 5 bases short and J 3 bases short, with 13 bases between. The CDR3 is 14 residues long. Germline V gives CDR1 SGHTA, CDR2 FQGNSA. The CDR3 nucleotides are TGTGCCAGCAGCCGCGGGAGGAGGGACACTGAAGCTTTCTTT. Amino acids: CASSRGRRDTEAFF.

This clonotype was observed a handful of times. The rearrangement links TRBV20-1 to TRBJ1-2; D is unclear. Germline V gene data show CDR1 as DFQATT and CDR2 as SNEGSKA (reference sequence). Trimming took off 4 bases at V and 8 bases at J, with 8 bases between the two ends. CDR3 length equals 10 residues. The CDR3 DNA reads as TGCAGTGCTAATACGGGAGGCTACACCTTC. Translated, it gives CSANTGGYTF.

The rearrangement joins TRBV12-3 or TRBV12-4 to TRBJ1-2, with D unclear. The CDR3 extends over 13 amino acids. Trimming shortened V by 2 bases and J by 4 bases, and 8 bases separated the two germline ends. The CDR3 sequence: CASSLREIYGYTF. As DNA, the CDR3 is TGTGCCAGCAGTTTAAGGGAGATCTATGGCTACACCTTC.

The J gene is TRBJ2-1, the V gene TRBV30, with D uncertain. V was cut by 2 bases and J by 10 bases, with 15 bases left in between. The CDR3 has 13 amino acids. Per germline, CDR1 GTSNPN and CDR2 SVGIG (reference sequence). CDR3 sequence reads: CAWSKVRLGEQFF. DNA for the CDR3: TGTGCCTGGAGTAAGGTCCGGCTTGGGGAGCAGTTCTTC.

In the case of this clonotype: The junction departs from the called germline gene at one end, perhaps through a read error. This chain links TRBV20-1 with TRBJ1-1; 7 bases map to TRBD1. CDR1 is DFQATT and CDR2 is SNEGSKA in the germline V gene (reference sequence). This CDR3 has 13 amino acids. Here the CDR3 reads CGARAPGRQGAFF. The CDR3 nucleotides are TGCGGTGCTAGAGCTCCGGGCAGACAGGGCGCTTTCTTT.

J is TRBJ1-1 and V is TRBV20-1, with a weak D call TRBD1 (5 bases). V was trimmed by 2 bases and J by 7 bases, leaving 11 bases between them. The CDR3 sequence is 12 residues long. Germline CDR1 reads DFQATT; CDR2 reads SNEGSKA (reference sequence). CDR3 coding DNA: TGCAGTGCTAGACCCTGGGGGGTTGAAGCTTTCTTT. This gives the protein CSARPWGVEAFF.

V usage is TRBV6-6 and J usage is TRBJ1-5; D remains unclear. This CDR3 region has 16 residues. V lost 5 bases, J lost 6 bases, and 20 bases lay in between. The germline V gene encodes CDR1 MNHNY and CDR2 SVGAGI (reference sequence). CDR3 amino acids: CASSPSSVPPGQPQHF. CDR3 DNA: TGTGCCAGCAGTCCATCATCGGTTCCACCAGGTCAGCCCCAGCATTTT.

This clonotype was found many times. V gene TRBV3-1 combines with J gene TRBJ2-3; D unclear. The CDR3 consists of 14 residues. Per the germline V gene, CDR1 is LGHDT and CDR2 is YNNKEL (reference sequence). V lost 4 bases, J lost 2 bases, and 10 bases lay in between. This chain's CDR3 is CASSPTSTTDTQYF. In DNA form, the CDR3 reads TGTGCCAGCAGCCCAACGTCTACCACAGATACGCAGTATTTT.

This chain uses TRBV28 with TRBJ1-2, with D unresolved. The CDR3 is 12 residues long. Trimming left V 5 bases short and J 8 bases short, with 12 bases between. Germline V gene lookup returns CDR1 MDHEN and CDR2 SYDVKM. The CDR3 bases are TGTGCCAGCAGTATTCGATTCGGGGGCTACACCTTC. Translated, it gives CASSIRFGGYTF.

A remark on this clonotype: One end of the junction fails to match germline, which may point to a read error. This rearrangement joins TRBV29-1 to TRBJ1-2, with a tentative D call TRBD1 (5 bases). The CDR3 covers 15 residues. Germline loops: CDR1 SQVTM, CDR2 ANQGSEA. CDR3 residues: CSVEDPPVGLYGYIF. The CDR3 DNA sequence: TGCAGCGTTGAAGATCCTCCGGTGGGGCTCTATGGCTACATCTTC.

V usage is TRBV29-1 and J usage is TRBJ1-1, with TRBD1 matching over 9 bases. Trimming removed 5 bases from V and 10 bases from J; junction bases left unmatched: 8. Germline lookup yields CDR1 SQVTM and CDR2 ANQGSEA. CDR3 length: 12 amino acids. The CDR3, as DNA: TGCAGCGTTACGCGGGACAGGGCAGGAGCTTTCTTT. This encodes CSVTRDRAGAFF.

The chain employs TRBV6-5 and TRBJ2-7; D uncertain. The CDR3 is made up of 13 amino acids. Germline values: CDR1 MNHEY, CDR2 SVGAGI. The ends were cut back, 0 bases at V and 3 bases at J, with 6 bases in the middle. The CDR3, as DNA: TGTGCCAGCAGTTACTCGGTACACTACGAGCAGTACTTC. Translation: CASSYSVHYEQYF.

This clonotype has a handful of counts. The rearrangement links TRBV7-8 to TRBJ1-2; a weak D match, TRBD1 (6 bases). V gave up 4 bases and J gave up 5 bases, with 17 bases separating them. The CDR3 length is 15 residues. Germline V gene sequence: CDR1 SGHVS, CDR2 FQNEAQ. The CDR3: CASSSRQAYVYGYTF. Written as DNA, the CDR3 is TGTGCCAGCAGCTCGAGACAGGCCTATGTTTATGGCTACACCTTC.

The J gene is TRBJ1-4, the V gene TRBV25-1, with D possibly TRBD1 on 5 matching bases. Germline V gene sequence: CDR1 MGHDK, CDR2 SYGVNS. The CDR3 has 15 residues. V lost 0 bases and J lost 2, with 7 bases in between. CDR3 loop: CASSEYAGTNEKLFF. The CDR3, as DNA: TGTGCCAGCAGTGAATATGCAGGGACTAATGAAAAACTGTTTTTT.

This chain connects TRBV7-9 to TRBJ2-2; TRBD1 aligns across 9 bases. The germline V gene encodes CDR1 SEHNR and CDR2 FQNEAQ (reference sequence). The V gene end was trimmed by 4 bases and the J gene end by 6 bases; junction bases not matched to a gene: 6. This CDR3 region has 15 residues. The CDR3 nucleotides are TGTGCCAGCAGCTCGGACAGGGGTACGGCCGGGGAGCTGTTTTTT. Its protein product is CASSSDRGTAGELFF. Full variable domain (outside the CDR3, taken from reference TRBV7-9 and TRBJ2-2): DTGVSQNPRHKITKRGQNVTFRCDPISEHNRLYWYRQTLGQGPEFLTYFQNEAQLEKSRLLSDRFSAERPKGSFSTLEIQRTEQGDSAMYLCASSSDRGTAGELFFGEGSRLTVL.

This chain uses TRBV27 with TRBJ1-2, with 7 bases identical to TRBD1. V gave up 8 bases and J gave up 6 bases; unmatched junction bases: 18. This CDR3 has 16 amino acids. From germline, CDR1 is MNHEY and CDR2 SMNVEV (reference sequence). The CDR3 spells CASGYGAGGDVNGYTF. CDR3 coding DNA: TGTGCCAGCGGTTACGGAGCAGGGGGAGATGTGAATGGCTACACCTTC.

This clonotype was counted only a few times. The V and J genes are TRBV25-1 and TRBJ2-5, with D possibly being TRBD2 (5 bases). Germline loops: CDR1 MGHDK, CDR2 SYGVNS. The CDR3 runs 14 residues. The V end was cut by 1 base, the J end by 5 bases, with 11 bases between. The CDR3 DNA sequence: TGTGCCAGCAGTGAATTGGCTAGCCAGGAGACCCAGTACTTC. It encodes CASSELASQETQYF.

The gene calls are TRBV7-6 and TRBJ1-1; D gene uncertain. This CDR3 has 13 residues. The germline gives CDR1 SGHVS, CDR2 FNYEAQ. The V end lost 6 bases, the J end lost 1 base, and 9 bases lay between the germline ends. As DNA, the CDR3 is TGTGCCAGCAGGGGAAGAGAGAACACTGAAGCTTTCTTT. This sequence encodes CASRGRENTEAFF.

In this sample, this clonotype turned up once. The CDR3 region is CASSQWQGDVYGYTF. The CDR3 region has the DNA TGTGCCAGCAGCCAATGGCAGGGAGACGTATATGGCTACACCTTC. The J gene is TRBJ1-2, the V gene TRBV4-2; D may be TRBD1 (5 bases). CDR1 is LGHNA and CDR2 is YNFKEQ in the germline V gene. Trimming removed 2 bases at V and 5 bases at J, with 15 bases between. The CDR3 is 15 residues long.

This clonotype has only one observation. The rearrangement uses TRBV6-2 or TRBV6-3 and TRBJ1-2, with D possibly being TRBD1 (5 bases). CDR3 length: 12 residues. The V gene's germline CDR1 is MNHEY and CDR2 SVGEGT. Trimming took off 3 bases at V and 10 bases at J, with 12 bases between the two ends. CDR3 amino acids: CASSYNRRDYTF. For the CDR3, the DNA is TGTGCCAGCAGTTATAACAGGCGCGACTACACCTTC.

The chain joins TRBV6-2 or TRBV6-3 to TRBJ1-1, with D possibly being TRBD1 (6 bases). The germline CDR1 and CDR2 sequences are MNHEY and SVGEGT. The CDR3 sequence is 16 residues long. V lost 2 bases to trimming and J lost 1 base, with 14 bases between them. The CDR3 spells CASSYHFGGQNTEAFF. CDR3 DNA: TGTGCCAGCAGTTACCATTTTGGGGGACAGAACACTGAAGCTTTCTTT.

The J gene is TRBJ1-1, the V gene TRBV4-3; D perhaps matches TRBD1 (6 bases). V lost 4 bases, J lost 4 bases, and 16 bases lay in between. Germline CDR1 LGHNA, CDR2 YSLEER. The CDR3 contains 15 residues. CDR3 sequence: CASSPSRVRGTEAFF. CDR3 DNA: TGCGCCAGCAGCCCTTCGCGGGTCAGGGGCACTGAAGCTTTCTTT.